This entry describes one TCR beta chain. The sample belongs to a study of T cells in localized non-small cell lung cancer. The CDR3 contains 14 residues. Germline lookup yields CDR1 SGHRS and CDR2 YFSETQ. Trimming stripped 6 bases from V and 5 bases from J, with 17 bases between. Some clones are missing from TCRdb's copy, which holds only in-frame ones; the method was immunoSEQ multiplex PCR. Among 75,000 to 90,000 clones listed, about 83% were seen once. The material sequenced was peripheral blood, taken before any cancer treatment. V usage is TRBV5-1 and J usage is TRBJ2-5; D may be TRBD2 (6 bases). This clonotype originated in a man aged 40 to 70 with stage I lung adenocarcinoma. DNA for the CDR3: TGCGCCAGCATGCGGGGCTTACCAAGGGAGACCCAGTACTTC. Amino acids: CASMRGLPRETQYF.